The 10 T cell receptor beta chains presented below share a single source sample, sequenced in a study of cytomegalovirus exposure and HLA in healthy donors. A multiplex PCR was run with 60 Vbeta primers and 13 Jbeta primers. Only in-frame clones appear in the TCRdb table, and some are missing; sequencing was by immunoSEQ multiplex PCR. The table includes some 190,000 clones, about three quarters detected once. The sample consisted of PBMCs. These receptors were obtained from a woman aged 40 to 50 in good health and CMV-seronegative.

This clone has just one count. This sequence joins TRBV5-1 and TRBJ1-1; D not certain. V shed 1 base and J shed 0 bases, with 13 bases lying between them. The CDR3 has 16 residues. Germline CDR1 and CDR2: SGHRS and YFSETQ. The CDR3 loop is CASSLRPGLLNTEAFF. The CDR3 DNA follows: TGCGCCAGCAGCTTGCGGCCAGGACTTCTGAACACTGAAGCTTTCTTT.

This clone has just a few counts. CDR3 sequence: CASSQGRDRSYEQYV. The DNA for the CDR3 is TGTGCCAGCAGCCAGGGCAGGGATAGATCCTACGAGCAGTACGTC. The V and J genes are TRBV6-1 and TRBJ2-7, with a possible D match to TRBD1 (5 bases). This CDR3 spans 15 amino acids. Germline lookup yields CDR1 MNHNS and CDR2 SASEGT. With 6 bases removed from V and 1 base from J, the gap between germline ends came to 16 bases.

The V call is TRBV2, the J call TRBJ2-1; 9 bases map to TRBD2. CDR1 SNHLY and CDR2 FYNNEI come from the germline V gene. The V segment lost 2 bases and the J segment 0 bases; nucleotides outside the gene matches: 5. The CDR3 has 17 amino acids. The CDR3 reads CASSERRAGGSYNEQFF. In DNA, the CDR3 is TGTGCCAGCAGTGAACGGAGAGCGGGAGGCTCCTACAATGAGCAGTTCTTC.

This sequence joins TRBV7-2 and TRBJ2-5, with a tentative D call TRBD1 (5 bases). The CDR3 has 13 residues. The germline gives CDR1 SGHTA, CDR2 FQGNSA. Trimming pared 1 base from V and 2 bases from J, leaving 5 bases between. In nucleotides, the CDR3 is TGTGCCAGCAGCTTAGGACAGCAAGAGACCCAGTACTTC. It encodes CASSLGQQETQYF.

This clone showed up just once. The chain carries TRBV6-1 and TRBJ2-7, with a weak D call TRBD2 (5 bases). Germline values: CDR1 MNHNS, CDR2 SASEGT. The CDR3 loop spans 14 amino acids. Trimming removed 6 bases from V and 7 bases from J, with 19 bases in between. CDR3 DNA: TGTGCCAGCAGGGCAAACGCCCGGACGGGGGAGCAGTACGTC. Translating it yields CASRANARTGEQYV.

V and J are TRBV5-1 and TRBJ2-2; D gene unclear. This CDR3 spans 16 amino acids. The germline gives CDR1 SGHRS, CDR2 YFSETQ. The V and J ends lost 0 bases and 0 bases respectively, with 9 bases between them. CDR3 nucleotides: TGCGCCAGCAGCTTGGACGGTGTCGCGAACACCGGGGAGCTGTTTTTT. Amino acids: CASSLDGVANTGELFF.

This clone was picked up one time. This sequence joins TRBV7-2 and TRBJ2-7; D call uncertain. The CDR3 runs 13 residues. Germline V gene lookup returns CDR1 SGHTA and CDR2 FQGNSA. V dropped 4 bases and J dropped 7 bases, with 14 bases sitting between them. CDR3 coding DNA: TGTGCCAGCAGCTCGATCTACCCTAGGGAGCAGTACGTC. This translates into CASSSIYPREQYV.

V gene TRBV4-1 combines with J gene TRBJ1-5; 7 bases match TRBD1. CDR1 is MGHRA and CDR2 is YSYEKL in the germline V gene. V was pared by 1 base and J by 1 base, with 4 bases of the junction left unmatched. The CDR3 covers 16 residues. The CDR3 sequence is CASSQVTRGSNQPQHF. The CDR3 nucleotides read TGCGCCAGCAGCCAAGTTACCAGGGGGAGCAATCAGCCCCAGCATTTT.

As to this clone: The junction differs from germline at one of its ends, possibly a read error. This sequence joins TRBV10-1 and TRBJ2-1; 7 nucleotides match TRBD2. The CDR3 sequence is 19 residues long. Germline V gene lookup returns CDR1 WNHNN and CDR2 SYGVQD (reference sequence). CDR3 DNA sequence: TGCGCCAGCAGTGAGTCGACATCGACTAGCCGGAGCTCCCACAATGAGCAGTTCTTC. It translates to CASSESTSTSRSSHNEQFF.

The rearrangement uses TRBV7-2 and TRBJ2-1; 10 bases align to TRBD2. Trimming cost V 4 bases and J 7 bases; bases outside gene matches: 7. This CDR3 comprises 15 residues. Germline CDR1 is SGHTA and CDR2 is FQGNSA. CDR3 sequence reads: CASSSAGGPENEQFF. CDR3 DNA sequence: TGTGCCAGCAGCTCAGCGGGAGGGCCAGAGAATGAGCAGTTCTTC. The full variable domain, in which reference TRBV7-2 and TRBJ2-1 provide the parts outside the CDR3, is GAGVSQSPSNKVTEKGKDVELRCDPISGHTALYWYRQSLGQGLEFLIYFQGNSAPDKSGLPSDRFSAERTGGSVSTLTIQRTQQEDSAVYLCASSSAGGPENEQFFGPGTRLTVL.